One and the same sample provided the 8 T cell receptor beta chains below, sequenced in a study of CD8+CD57+ T cells in acquired aplastic anemia. Both TCR beta VDJ combination and CDR3 sequence profiling were carried out. Genomic DNA was the template for this profiling. TCRdb analysed the reads with MiXCR anew, one entry per CDR3 protein. Of hundreds of thousands of distinct CDR3 sequences in the sample, around three fifths were seen once. Sequenced input: sorted CD4+, CD8+, or CD8+CD57+ T cells (not recorded which) from PBMCs. All receptors derive from a human donor with severe aplastic anemia or a healthy control (not recorded which).

This clonotype was seen only a few times. J is TRBJ2-3 and V is TRBV7-6, with D perhaps matching TRBD2 (6 bases). Trimming removed 1 base from V and 2 bases from J, with 16 bases in between. CDR1 and CDR2 (germline): SGHVS, FNYEAQ. This CDR3 region has 17 residues. The CDR3 reads CASSLGLANGFTDTQYF. The CDR3 DNA sequence: TGTGCCAGCAGCTTAGGTCTAGCGAATGGATTCACAGATACGCAGTATTTT.

About this clonotype itself: Because the CDR3 is missing its conserved closing phenylalanine or tryptophan, this is likely a read error. The rearrangement uses TRBV5-6 and TRBJ1-3; 7 nucleotides align to TRBD1. CDR1 and CDR2 from the germline V gene are SGHDT and YYEEEE. V shed 4 bases, J shed 0 bases, and the junction held 7 bases outside the gene matches. The CDR3 sequence is 16 residues long. This chain's CDR3 is CASSAGTAASGNTIYL. The CDR3 coding sequence is TGTGCCAGCAGCGCAGGGACAGCAGCCTCTGGAAACACCATATATCTT.

The gene calls are TRBV5-1 and TRBJ1-2; D perhaps matches TRBD1 (6 bases). CDR3 length: 15 residues. V lost 2 bases to trimming and J lost 1 base, with 12 bases between them. Germline CDR1 SGHRS, CDR2 YFSETQ. CDR3 in DNA: TGCGCCAGCAGCTTACAGGGCGGGAATAACTATGGCTACACCTTC. This translates into CASSLQGGNNYGYTF.

This clonotype turned up a few times. CDR3 sequence: CASSLDRPLAGQGANTGELFF. CDR3 sequence (DNA): TGTGCCAGCAGCTTAGATCGTCCGCTAGCGGGACAGGGTGCGAACACCGGGGAGCTGTTTTTT. The chain couples TRBV7-2 to TRBJ2-2; the D call may be TRBD1 or TRBD2 (9 bases each). The germline CDR1 and CDR2 sequences are SGHTA and FQGNSA. The CDR3 has 21 residues. Trimming took 1 base from V and 0 from J, leaving 24 bases between them.

This clonotype occurred many times. The chain employs TRBV12-3 or TRBV12-4 and TRBJ2-7; the match to TRBD2 covers 11 bases. Unmatched junction bases numbered 3, after V lost 2 bases and J lost 6 bases. The CDR3 extends over 14 amino acids. The chain's CDR3 is CASSLTSGGSEQYF. The CDR3 nucleotides read TGTGCCAGCAGTTTAACTAGCGGGGGTTCCGAGCAGTACTTC.

About this clonotype itself: Given the absence of the conserved phenylalanine or tryptophan at the CDR3 end, a read error is likely. V usage is TRBV20-1 and J usage is TRBJ2-5; 7 bases fit TRBD2. Germline loops: CDR1 DFQATT, CDR2 SNEGSKA (reference sequence). The V and J ends lost 5 bases and 7 bases, in that order; junction bases with no gene match: 10. The CDR3 is 13 amino acids. The CDR3 coding sequence is TGCAGTGCTTCTCCTAGCGGAGGAGGGACCCAGTACCTC. Translating it yields CSASPSGGGTQYL.

The J gene is TRBJ2-7, the V gene TRBV20-1; D possibly corresponds to TRBD1 (5 bases). Trimming removed 0 bases from V and 6 bases from J, with 9 bases in between. Germline loops: CDR1 DFQATT, CDR2 SNEGSKA (reference sequence). This CDR3 comprises 12 residues. In DNA form, the CDR3 reads TGCAGTGCTAGAGAGGAAAGGGGCGAGCAGTACTTC. It yields the protein CSAREERGEQYF.

The chain links TRBV29-1 to TRBJ2-3, with D perhaps TRBD1 (6 bases). The length of the CDR3 is 16 residues. The V end was cut by 7 bases, the J end by 2 bases, with 22 bases between. The germline CDR1 and CDR2 sequences are SQVTM and ANQGSEA. CDR3 coding DNA: TGCAGCGCTCCGAATGAGGGCAGGGGCCTCACAGATACGCAGTATTTT. Translating gives CSAPNEGRGLTDTQYF.